This T cell receptor (beta chain) came from a study of T-cell memory formation after mild COVID-19. Study overall: Clusters of TCRs were largely donor specific. Study-wide points: Detection of some responders pre-infection suggested pre-existing cross-reactive memory T cells participated. CD4+ contracting clones were mainly CM and EM; CD8+ ones, EMRA.

This clonotype was recorded at least ten times. Its antigen is still unknown. Sample barcodes and UMIs were carried by the TCR alpha and TCR beta cDNA libraries that 5'RACE generated with constant-segment primers. TCRdb analysed the 5' RACE reads with MiXCR anew, one entry per CDR3 protein. The sample yields more than 250,000 distinct CDR3 sequences, 16% seen once. V was clipped by 4 bases and J by 10 bases, with 8 bases between them. This CDR3 spans 12 amino acids. Germline V gene data show CDR1 as SGHTA and CDR2 as FQGNSA. The clonotype originates from a young man who had mild COVID-19 (a few samples of this study predate the infection). Cell type and time point are not known. V gene TRBV7-2 combines with J gene TRBJ1-6; D uncertain. The material sequenced was PBMCs or a T cell subset sorted from them (not recorded which). The CDR3 DNA reads TGTGCCAGCAGCTCTCCGTGGTCACCCCTCCACTTT. Translated, it gives CASSSPWSPLHF.